These T cell receptor beta chains were read from a single sample in a study of immune cell composition in non-small cell lung cancer. Data came from immunoSEQ multiplex PCR; TCRdb stores just in-frame clones and leaves some out. The data hold about 6,700 clones, with roughly two thirds observed a single time. Material: non-adjacent lung tissue. These receptors were obtained from a human donor with non-small cell lung cancer. Both conserved end residues are part of each CDR3.

TRBV6-1 CASTPLTGAYGYTF
TRBV4-1 CASARGGFSGANVLTF
TRBV30 CACHLASPLHF
TRBV7-9 CASSGSAGETQYF
TRBV6-5 CASTYGWLGNEQFF
TRBV5-1 CASSLAGTDTQYF
TRBV9 CASSVAMTGGGELFF
TRBV7-9 CASSTFGTPQNEQFF
TRBV14 CASSQVTTGGAFF
TRBV5-4 CASQKGLQETQYF
TRBV2 CASRTDRGIAGELFF
TRBV11-3 CASSLDRRGRNTEAFF
TRBV11-3 CASSLDVGHSGANVLTF
TRBV28 CASSLWAGGPQDTQYF
TRBV4-1 CASSHGEFDEQYF
TRBV29-1 CSVDGLQGNYGYTF
TRBV5-1 CASSLGGTGLATQYF
TRBV7-2 CASRGIRQGPSGNTIYF
TRBV6-6 CASSYGTARFRSEQYF
TRBV7-9 CASSLGPPRAYGYTF
TRBV7-2 CASSPNPGGDGYTF
TRBV6-5 CASSYFGNTEAFF
TRBV7-9 CASSLPSSTDTQYF
TRBV11-3 CASSPPGQGALRSYNEQFF
TRBV29-1 CSVGGLAGPTGKTQYF
TRBV19 CASSMLAGTGELFF
TRBV9 CASSDRGQGGSPLHF
TRBV10-1 CASSDGAGEKLFF
TRBV28 CASSLKGQLSNQPQHF
TRBV5-1 CASTQPSGNQETQYF
TRBV12-5 CASGSTGLAGGPVYEQYF
TRBV7-6 CASSPNRGSGYTF
TRBV30 CAWTSKREGFYGYTF
TRBV2 CASKSTGNTKAFF
TRBV18 CASSPHRGSYGYTF
TRBV25-1 CASSGGLTNQPQHF
TRBV19 CASSISRGHIRSSYEQYF
TRBV7-9 CASTGRTGSSGANVLTF
TRBV6-5 CASSSTGGPKETQYF
TRBV6-1 CASSDRGSSPLHF
TRBV2 CASSGKAGYTGELFF
TRBV6-5 CASSQIPGHSYTF
TRBV11-2 CASSLDPRTGSYEQYF
TRBV4-2 CASSHEASGSGTDTQYF
TRBV9 CASSVAGAGTGELFF
TRBV14 CASSPLAGGHYNEQFF